Shown below are 5 T cell receptor beta chains from a single sample sequenced in a study of low-dose radiotherapy and immunotherapy resistance in tumors (dated by TCRdb to between 2021 and 2024). The listed sequencing device is Illumina MiniSeq. Superscript III and a set of TRAV- and TRBV-specific primers were used to synthesize first-strand cDNA, so that both TCRalpha and TCRbeta chains were covered. TCRs were amplified with Phusion for approximately 20 PCR cycles using a constant-region primer together with the adapter attached to the V primers. TCRdb took the public reads, trimmed them with fastp at Q25, ran MiXCR for clone calling and kept in-frame beta chains. All rows with the same CDR3 protein become a single entry with the most common DNA and genes. This sample has nearly 95,000 distinct CDR3 sequences in its table, and more than 7.5% of those were observed once. The biggest ten clones account for 0.8% to 1.3% of the sample.

Reading the label with the study, this specimen's time point is: before trial treatment. The sequenced sample was PBMCs, obtained before treatment. These receptors were collected from a male donor with prostate cancer.

In this sample, this clonotype turned up many times. The CDR3 region is CSVVQGSNQPQHF. CDR3 DNA sequence: TGCAGCGTTGTACAGGGCTCCAATCAGCCCCAGCATTTT. The genes are TRBV29-1 and TRBJ1-5; D is perhaps TRBD1 (6 bases). The CDR3 is 13 amino acids. Germline V lookup: CDR1 SQVTM, CDR2 ANQGSEA. Trimming shortened V by 4 bases and J by 3 bases, and 10 bases separated the two germline ends.

The sample holds many counts of this clonotype. The rearrangement joins TRBV5-1 to TRBJ2-5; D is ambiguous. This CDR3 has 14 amino acids. V lost 0 bases, J lost 1 base, and 7 bases lay in between. From germline, CDR1 is SGHRS and CDR2 YFSETQ. The chain's CDR3 is CASSLARSQETQYF. CDR3 nucleotide sequence: TGCGCCAGCAGCTTGGCCCGAAGCCAAGAGACCCAGTACTTC. The entire variable domain, with the rest obtained from reference TRBV5-1 and TRBJ2-5, is as follows: KAGVTQTPRYLIKTRGQQVTLSCSPISGHRSVSWYQQTPGQGLQFLFEYFSETQRNKGNFPGRFSGRQFSNSRSEMNVSTLELGDSALYLCASSLARSQETQYFGPGTRLLVL.

This clonotype was observed at least ten times. The CDR3 loop reads CSVGPGLAVGDEQFF. In DNA form, the CDR3 reads TGCAGCGTCGGTCCGGGACTAGCGGTGGGCGATGAGCAGTTCTTC. This chain joins TRBV29-1 and TRBJ2-1; 11 bases are a match to TRBD2. Trimming removed 6 bases from V and 8 bases from J; junction bases left unmatched: 12. The V gene's germline CDR1 is SQVTM and CDR2 ANQGSEA. The CDR3 length is 15 residues.

This clonotype was detected many times. The V and J genes are TRBV29-1 and TRBJ2-7; D is undetermined. Germline V CDR1 and CDR2: SQVTM, ANQGSEA. The CDR3 is 12 amino acids. With 4 bases removed from V and 3 bases from J, the gap between germline ends came to 10 bases. CDR3 DNA sequence: TGCAGCGTTGTGAAATCGGGCTACGAGCAGTACTTC. It encodes CSVVKSGYEQYF.

This clonotype was seen repeatedly, ten times or more. CDR3 loop: CASSPAEREGYNEQFF. CDR3 sequence (DNA): TGTGCCAGCAGCCCAGCGGAGCGGGAGGGGTACAATGAGCAGTTCTTC. The genes are TRBV7-2 and TRBJ2-1, with TRBD2 matching over 10 bases. The germline V gene has CDR1 SGHTA and CDR2 FQGNSA. With V trimmed by 5 bases and J by 4 bases, 8 bases remained unmatched. This CDR3 spans 16 amino acids.